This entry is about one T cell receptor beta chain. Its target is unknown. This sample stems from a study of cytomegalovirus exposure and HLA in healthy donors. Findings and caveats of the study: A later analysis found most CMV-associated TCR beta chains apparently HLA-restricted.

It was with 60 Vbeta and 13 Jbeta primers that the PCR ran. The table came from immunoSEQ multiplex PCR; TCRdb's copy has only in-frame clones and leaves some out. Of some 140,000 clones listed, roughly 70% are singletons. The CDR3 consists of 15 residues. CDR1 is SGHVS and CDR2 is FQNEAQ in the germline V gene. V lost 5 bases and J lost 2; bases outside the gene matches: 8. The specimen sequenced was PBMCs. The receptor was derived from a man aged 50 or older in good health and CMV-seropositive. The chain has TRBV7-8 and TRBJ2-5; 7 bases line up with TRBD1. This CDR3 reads CASSHWDSYQETQYF. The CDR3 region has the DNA TGTGCCAGCAGCCACTGGGACAGTTATCAAGAGACCCAGTACTTC.